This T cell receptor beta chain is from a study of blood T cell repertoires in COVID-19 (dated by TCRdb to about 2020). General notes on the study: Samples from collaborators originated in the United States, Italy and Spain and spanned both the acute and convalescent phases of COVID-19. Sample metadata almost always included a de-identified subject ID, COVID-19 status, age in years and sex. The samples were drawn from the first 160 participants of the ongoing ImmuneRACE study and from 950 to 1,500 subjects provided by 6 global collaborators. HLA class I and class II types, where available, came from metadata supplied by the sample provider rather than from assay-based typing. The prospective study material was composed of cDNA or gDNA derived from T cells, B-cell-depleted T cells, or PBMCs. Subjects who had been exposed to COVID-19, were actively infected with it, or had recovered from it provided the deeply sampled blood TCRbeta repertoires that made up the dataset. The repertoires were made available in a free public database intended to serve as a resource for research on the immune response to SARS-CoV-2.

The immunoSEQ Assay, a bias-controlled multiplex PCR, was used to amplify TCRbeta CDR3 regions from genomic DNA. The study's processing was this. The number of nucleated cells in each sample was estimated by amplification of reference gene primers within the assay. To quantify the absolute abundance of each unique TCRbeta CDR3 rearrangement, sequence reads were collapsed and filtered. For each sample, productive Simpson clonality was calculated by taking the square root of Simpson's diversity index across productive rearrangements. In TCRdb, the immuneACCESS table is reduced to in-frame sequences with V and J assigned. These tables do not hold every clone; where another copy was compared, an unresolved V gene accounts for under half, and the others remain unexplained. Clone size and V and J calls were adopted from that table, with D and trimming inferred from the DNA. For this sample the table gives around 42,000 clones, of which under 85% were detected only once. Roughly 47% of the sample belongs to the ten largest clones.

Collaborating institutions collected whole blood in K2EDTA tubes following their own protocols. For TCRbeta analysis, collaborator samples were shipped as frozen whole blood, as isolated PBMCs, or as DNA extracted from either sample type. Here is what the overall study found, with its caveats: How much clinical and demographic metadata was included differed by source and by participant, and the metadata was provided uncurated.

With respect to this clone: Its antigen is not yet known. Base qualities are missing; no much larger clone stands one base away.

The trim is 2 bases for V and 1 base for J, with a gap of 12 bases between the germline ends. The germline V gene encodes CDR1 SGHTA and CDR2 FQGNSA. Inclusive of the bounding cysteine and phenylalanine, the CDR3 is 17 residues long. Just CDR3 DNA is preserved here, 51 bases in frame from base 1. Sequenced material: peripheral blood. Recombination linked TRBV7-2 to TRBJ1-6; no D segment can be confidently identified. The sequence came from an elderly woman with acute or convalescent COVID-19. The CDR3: CASSLYSAGSYNSPLHF. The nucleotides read TGTGCCAGCAGCTTATATTCCGCGGGATCCTATAATTCACCCCTCCACTTT.